This entry lists 10 T cell receptor beta chains sequenced from one sample in a study of early T cells in non-severe SARS-CoV-2 infection. One entry per CDR3 protein, called by TCRdb with MiXCR from the 5' RACE reads. Of roughly 35,000 distinct CDR3 sequences in the sample, roughly 6.2% were seen once. The source material was whole blood. Receptor source: an adult who was a healthcare worker with PCR-confirmed SARS-CoV-2 infection or an uninfected control (not recorded which).

This clonotype was detected many times. This chain joins TRBV7-2 and TRBJ1-4; the D is unclear. Trimming left V 5 bases short and J 8 bases short, with 21 bases between. Looked up from germline, CDR1 is SGHTA and CDR2 is FQGNSA. The CDR3 is 16 amino acids. CDR3 protein: CASSPTSTELGEKLFF. CDR3 sequence (DNA): TGTGCCAGCAGCCCTACCTCGACCGAGCTAGGGGAAAAACTGTTTTTT.

The rearrangement links TRBV6-5 to TRBJ2-3; D gene ambiguous. V dropped 2 bases and J dropped 6 bases, with 18 bases sitting between them. The length of the CDR3 is 16 residues. Germline values: CDR1 MNHEY, CDR2 SVGAGI. Here the CDR3 DNA reads TGTGCCAGCAGTTACGGGGTGGCTCGCGCCGGGGATACGCAGTATTTT. This encodes CASSYGVARAGDTQYF.

Only a few counts were recorded for this clonotype. J is TRBJ2-7 and V is TRBV29-1; D call uncertain. Deletions cut 4 bases from V and 3 bases from J, with 10 bases between. CDR1 is SQVTM, CDR2 ANQGSEA, per germline. The CDR3 contains 12 residues. CDR3 in amino acids: CSVGREGYEQYF. CDR3 bases: TGCAGCGTTGGTAGGGAAGGCTACGAGCAGTACTTC.

This clonotype was seen ten or more times. This chain uses TRBV5-1 with TRBJ2-1; 11 bases are a match to TRBD2. With V trimmed by 4 bases and J by 2 bases, 2 bases remained unmatched. The germline CDR1 and CDR2 sequences are SGHRS and YFSETQ. The CDR3 has 15 residues. CDR3 region: CASSLGLAAYNEQFF. The CDR3 DNA follows: TGCGCCAGCAGCCTGGGACTAGCGGCCTACAATGAGCAGTTCTTC.

The chain uses TRBV20-1 and TRBJ2-7; weak D call: TRBD1 (6 bases). This CDR3 region has 13 residues. CDR1 is DFQATT and CDR2 is SNEGSKA in the germline V gene (reference sequence). V lost 5 bases, J lost 6 bases, and 17 bases lay in between. CDR3 sequence: CSALDWGTSEQYF. Written as DNA, the CDR3 is TGCAGTGCTCTAGACTGGGGGACAAGCGAGCAGTACTTC.

This clonotype has ten or more counts. V and J are TRBV6-1 and TRBJ1-1, with D unclear. Germline CDR1 is MNHNS and CDR2 is SASEGT. CDR3 length: 14 amino acids. V lost 8 bases and J 0 bases, leaving 13 bases between the germline ends. The CDR3 reads CASDADVLNTEAFF. CDR3 DNA: TGTGCCAGCGATGCAGACGTCCTGAACACTGAAGCTTTCTTT.

This clonotype was counted ten times or more. The chain joins TRBV6-1 to TRBJ2-5, with TRBD1 matching over 8 bases. Per the germline V gene, CDR1 is MNHNS and CDR2 is SASEGT. Germline trimming cut 3 bases from V and 3 bases from J; bases unmatched to any gene: 6. This CDR3 spans 15 amino acids. In DNA form, the CDR3 reads TGTGCCAGCAGTGAGGAACGACAGGGGAAAGAGACCCAGTACTTC. Its translation: CASSEERQGKETQYF.

This clonotype appeared many times. The chain links TRBV12-3 or TRBV12-4 to TRBJ2-7, with D tentatively TRBD1 (5 bases). With 5 bases removed from V and 7 bases from J, the gap between germline ends came to 24 bases. The CDR3 is 16 amino acids. The CDR3 nucleotides read TGTGCCAGCAGTCCCCCCAAGGGCTGGGGCCTTAGGGAGCAGTACTTC. Translated, it gives CASSPPKGWGLREQYF.

There are many counts of this clonotype. The chain is built from TRBV19 and TRBJ1-5; D is uncertain. Trimming stripped 7 bases from V and 0 bases from J, with 10 bases between. The CDR3 sequence is 14 residues long. Germline CDR1 and CDR2: LNHDA and SQIVND (reference sequence). The CDR3 region is CASTNSNSNQPQHF. In DNA form, the CDR3 reads TGTGCCAGTACAAACAGTAATAGCAATCAGCCCCAGCATTTT.

This clonotype has at least ten counts. The chain joins TRBV18 to TRBJ1-4; D unresolved. Trimming took 3 bases from V and 3 from J, leaving 11 bases between them. Germline V lookup: CDR1 KGHSH, CDR2 LQKENI. This CDR3 has 15 amino acids. The CDR3 region is CASSPGNNANEKLFF. The CDR3 bases are TGTGCCAGCTCACCCGGGAATAACGCTAATGAAAAACTGTTTTTT.